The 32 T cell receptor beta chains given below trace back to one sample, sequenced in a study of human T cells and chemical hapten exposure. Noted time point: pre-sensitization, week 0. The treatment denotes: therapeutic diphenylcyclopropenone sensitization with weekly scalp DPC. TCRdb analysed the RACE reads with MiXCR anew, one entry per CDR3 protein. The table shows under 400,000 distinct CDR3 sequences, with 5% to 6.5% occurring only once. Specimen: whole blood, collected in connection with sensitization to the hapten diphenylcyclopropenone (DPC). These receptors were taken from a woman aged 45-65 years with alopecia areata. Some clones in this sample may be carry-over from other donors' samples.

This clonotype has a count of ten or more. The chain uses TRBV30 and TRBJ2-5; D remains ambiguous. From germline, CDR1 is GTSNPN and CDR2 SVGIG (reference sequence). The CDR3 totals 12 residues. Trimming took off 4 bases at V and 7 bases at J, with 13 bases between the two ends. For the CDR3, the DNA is TGTGCCTGGATCGCTCTATGGGGGACCCAGTACTTC. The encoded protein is CAWIALWGTQYF.

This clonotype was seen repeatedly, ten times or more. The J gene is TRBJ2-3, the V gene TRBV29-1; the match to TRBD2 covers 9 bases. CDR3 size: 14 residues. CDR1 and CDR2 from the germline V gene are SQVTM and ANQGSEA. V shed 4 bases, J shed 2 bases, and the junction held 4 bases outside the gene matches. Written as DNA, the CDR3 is TGCAGCGTTGTTAGCGGGAGTGTCACAGATACGCAGTATTTT. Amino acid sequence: CSVVSGSVTDTQYF.

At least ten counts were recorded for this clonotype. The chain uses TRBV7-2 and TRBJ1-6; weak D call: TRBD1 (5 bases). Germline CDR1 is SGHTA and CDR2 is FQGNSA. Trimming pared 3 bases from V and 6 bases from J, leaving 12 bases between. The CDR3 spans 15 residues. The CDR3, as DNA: TGTGCCAGCAGCTTGGGCGGGCAGGGTAATTCACCCCTCCACTTT. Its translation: CASSLGGQGNSPLHF.

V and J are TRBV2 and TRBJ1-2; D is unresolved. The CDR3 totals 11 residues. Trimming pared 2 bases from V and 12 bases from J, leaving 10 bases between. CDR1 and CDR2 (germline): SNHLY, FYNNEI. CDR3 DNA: TGTGCCAGCAGTGAAATGTCGATCCACACCTTC. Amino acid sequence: CASSEMSIHTF. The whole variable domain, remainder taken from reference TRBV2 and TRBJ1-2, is EPEVTQTPSHQVTQMGQEVILRCVPISNHLYFYWYRQILGQKVEFLVSFYNNEISEKSEIFDDQFSVERPDGSNFTLKIRSTKLEDSAMYFCASSEMSIHTFGSGTRLTVV.

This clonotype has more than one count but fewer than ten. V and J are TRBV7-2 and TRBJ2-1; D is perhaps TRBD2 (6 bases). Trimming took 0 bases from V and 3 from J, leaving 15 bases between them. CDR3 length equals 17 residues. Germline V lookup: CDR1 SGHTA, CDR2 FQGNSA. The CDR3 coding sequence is TGTGCCAGCAGCTTAGCGGGGGTGTGGACTAACTACAATGAGCAGTTCTTC. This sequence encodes CASSLAGVWTNYNEQFF.

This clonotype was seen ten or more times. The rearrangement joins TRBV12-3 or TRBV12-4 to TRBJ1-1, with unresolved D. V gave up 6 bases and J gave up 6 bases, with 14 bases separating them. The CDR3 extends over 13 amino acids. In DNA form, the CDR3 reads TGTGCCAGCAGGCCAGCGGGATACCCTGAAGCTTTCTTT. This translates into CASRPAGYPEAFF.

The CDR3 DNA reads as TGTGCCAGCAGTGAATTGGGTGGCACAGATACGCAGTATTTT. The encoded protein is CASSELGGTDTQYF. This chain uses TRBV2 with TRBJ2-3, with D unclear. The CDR3 sequence is 14 residues long. Trimming took 2 bases from V and 1 from J, leaving 7 bases between them. Germline assignment: CDR1 SNHLY and CDR2 FYNNEI.

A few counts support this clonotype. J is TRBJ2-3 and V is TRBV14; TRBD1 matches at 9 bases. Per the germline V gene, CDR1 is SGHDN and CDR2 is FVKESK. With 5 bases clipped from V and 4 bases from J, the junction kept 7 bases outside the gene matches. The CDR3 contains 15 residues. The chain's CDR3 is CASSVGDRVSDTQYF. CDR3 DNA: TGTGCCAGCAGCGTCGGGGACAGGGTATCAGATACGCAGTATTTT.

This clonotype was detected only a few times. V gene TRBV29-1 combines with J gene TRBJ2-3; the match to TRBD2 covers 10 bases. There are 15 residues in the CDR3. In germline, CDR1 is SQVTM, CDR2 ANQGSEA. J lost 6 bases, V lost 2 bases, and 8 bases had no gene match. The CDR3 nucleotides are TGCAGCGTTGAATCGAGCGGGGGGGCCCCGGATACGCAGTATTTT. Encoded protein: CSVESSGGAPDTQYF.

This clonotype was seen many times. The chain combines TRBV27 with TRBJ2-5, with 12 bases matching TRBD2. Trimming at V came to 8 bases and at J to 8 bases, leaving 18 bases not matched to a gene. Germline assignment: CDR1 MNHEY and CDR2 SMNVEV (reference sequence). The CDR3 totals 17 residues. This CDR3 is CASSFNPTSGGGRTQYF. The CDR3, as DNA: TGTGCCAGCTCTTTCAACCCGACTAGCGGGGGAGGGAGAACCCAGTACTTC.

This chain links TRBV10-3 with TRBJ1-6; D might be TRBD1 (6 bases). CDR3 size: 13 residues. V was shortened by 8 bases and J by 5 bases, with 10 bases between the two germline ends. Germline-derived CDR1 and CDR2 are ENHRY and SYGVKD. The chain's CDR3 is CAIRTANNSPLHF. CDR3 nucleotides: TGTGCCATCCGGACAGCCAATAATTCACCCCTCCACTTT.

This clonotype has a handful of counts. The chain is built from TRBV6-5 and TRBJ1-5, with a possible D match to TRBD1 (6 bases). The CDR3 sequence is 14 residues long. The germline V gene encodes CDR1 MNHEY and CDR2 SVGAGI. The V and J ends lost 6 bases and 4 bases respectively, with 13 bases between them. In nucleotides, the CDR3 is TGTGCCAGCAGCCCCTTAGGGGGGAATCAGCCCCAGCATTTT. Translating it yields CASSPLGGNQPQHF.

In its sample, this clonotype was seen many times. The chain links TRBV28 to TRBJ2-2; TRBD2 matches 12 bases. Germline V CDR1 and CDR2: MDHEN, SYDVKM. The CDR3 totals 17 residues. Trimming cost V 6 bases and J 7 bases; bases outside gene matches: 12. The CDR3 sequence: CASSRTGLAGGNGELFF. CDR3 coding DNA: TGTGCCAGCAGCCGCACCGGGCTAGCGGGAGGGAACGGGGAGCTGTTTTTT.

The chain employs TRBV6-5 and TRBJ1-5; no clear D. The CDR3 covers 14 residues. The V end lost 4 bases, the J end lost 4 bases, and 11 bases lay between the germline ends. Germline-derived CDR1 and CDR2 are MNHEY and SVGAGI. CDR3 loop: CASSSLGRNQPQHF. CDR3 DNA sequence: TGTGCCAGCAGTTCTTTAGGGAGGAATCAGCCCCAGCATTTT.

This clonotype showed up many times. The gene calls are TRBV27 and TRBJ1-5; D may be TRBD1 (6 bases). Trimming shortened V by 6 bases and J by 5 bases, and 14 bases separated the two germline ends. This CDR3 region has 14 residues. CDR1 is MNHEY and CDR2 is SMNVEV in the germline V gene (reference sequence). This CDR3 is CASSPGTPYQPQHF. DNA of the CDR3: TGTGCCAGCAGCCCCGGGACACCCTATCAGCCCCAGCATTTT.

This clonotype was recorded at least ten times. The CDR3 nucleotides are TGTGCCAGCAGCTTAGCCCTACAGGATGAGCAGTTCTTC. Translating it yields CASSLALQDEQFF. The chain carries TRBV11-2 and TRBJ2-1; possibly TRBD1 for D (5 bases). Germline loops: CDR1 SGHAT, CDR2 FQNNGV. There are 13 residues in the CDR3. Trimming pared 1 base from V and 8 bases from J, leaving 9 bases between.

The chain's CDR3 is CASSPFSNSGANVLTF. The CDR3 DNA follows: TGTGCCAGCAGCCCCTTCTCCAACTCTGGGGCCAACGTCCTGACTTTC. This chain connects TRBV3-1 to TRBJ2-6; D remains ambiguous. The ends were cut back, 4 bases at V and 0 bases at J, with 10 bases in the middle. The CDR3 length is 16 residues. CDR1 and CDR2 from the germline V gene are LGHDT and YNNKEL (reference sequence). Looking up the rest from reference TRBV3-1 and TRBJ2-6 gives the full variable domain: DTAVSQTPKYLVTQMGNDKSIKCEQNLGHDTMYWYKQDSKKFLKIMFSYNNKELIINETVPNRFSPKSPDKAHLNLHINSLELGDSAVYFCASSPFSNSGANVLTFGAGSRLTVL.

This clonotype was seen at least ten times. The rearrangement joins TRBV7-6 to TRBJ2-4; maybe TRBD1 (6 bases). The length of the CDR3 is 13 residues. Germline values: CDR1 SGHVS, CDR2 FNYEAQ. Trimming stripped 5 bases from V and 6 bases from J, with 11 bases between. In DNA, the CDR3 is TGTGCCAGCAGCCGCACAGGGAGAAACATTCAGTACTTC. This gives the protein CASSRTGRNIQYF.

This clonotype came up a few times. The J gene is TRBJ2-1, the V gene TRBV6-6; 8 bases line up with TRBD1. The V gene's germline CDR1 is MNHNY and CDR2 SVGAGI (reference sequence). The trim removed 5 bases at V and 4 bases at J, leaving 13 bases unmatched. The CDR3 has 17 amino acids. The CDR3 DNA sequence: TGTGCCAGCAGTAACCTGGACAGGGCCACTTCTTACAATGAGCAGTTCTTC. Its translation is CASSNLDRATSYNEQFF.

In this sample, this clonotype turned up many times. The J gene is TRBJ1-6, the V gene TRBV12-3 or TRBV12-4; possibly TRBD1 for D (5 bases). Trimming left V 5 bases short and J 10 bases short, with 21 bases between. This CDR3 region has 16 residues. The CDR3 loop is CASSGAGLLKPSPLHF. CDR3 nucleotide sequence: TGTGCCAGCAGTGGGGCGGGACTCCTGAAACCGTCACCCCTCCACTTT.

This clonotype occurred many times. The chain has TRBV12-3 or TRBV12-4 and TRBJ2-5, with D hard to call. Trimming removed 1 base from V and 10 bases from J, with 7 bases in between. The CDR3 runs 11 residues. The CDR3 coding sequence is TGTGCCAGCAGTTTAGGCGAGCACCAGTACTTC. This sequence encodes CASSLGEHQYF.

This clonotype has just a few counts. As DNA, the CDR3 is TGTGCCAGCAGTGAAATTCAGGAACACTATGGCTACACCTTC. Encoded protein: CASSEIQEHYGYTF. This chain connects TRBV2 to TRBJ1-2; D not resolved. V shed 2 bases and J shed 3 bases, with 10 bases lying between them. The germline CDR1 and CDR2 sequences are SNHLY and FYNNEI. This CDR3 has 14 residues.

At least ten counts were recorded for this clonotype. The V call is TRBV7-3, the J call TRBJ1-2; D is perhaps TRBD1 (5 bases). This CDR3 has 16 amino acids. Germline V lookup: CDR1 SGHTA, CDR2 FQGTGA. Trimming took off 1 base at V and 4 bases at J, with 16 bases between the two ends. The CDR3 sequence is CASSLSWGPDTYGYTF. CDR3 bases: TGTGCCAGCAGCTTAAGTTGGGGCCCGGACACCTATGGCTACACCTTC.

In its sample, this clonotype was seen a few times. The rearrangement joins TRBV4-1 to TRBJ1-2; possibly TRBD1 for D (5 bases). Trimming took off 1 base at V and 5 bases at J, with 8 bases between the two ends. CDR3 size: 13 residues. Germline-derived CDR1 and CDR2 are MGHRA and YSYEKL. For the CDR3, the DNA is TGCGCCAGCAGCCAAGCAGGGTTATATGGCTACACCTTC. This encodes CASSQAGLYGYTF.

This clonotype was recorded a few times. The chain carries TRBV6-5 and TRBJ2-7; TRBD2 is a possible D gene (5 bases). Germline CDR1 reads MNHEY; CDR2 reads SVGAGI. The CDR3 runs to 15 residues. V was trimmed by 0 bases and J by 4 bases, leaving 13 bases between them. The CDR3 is CASSYSRSGTYEQYF. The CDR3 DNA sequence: TGTGCCAGCAGTTACTCCCGCAGCGGCACATACGAGCAGTACTTC.

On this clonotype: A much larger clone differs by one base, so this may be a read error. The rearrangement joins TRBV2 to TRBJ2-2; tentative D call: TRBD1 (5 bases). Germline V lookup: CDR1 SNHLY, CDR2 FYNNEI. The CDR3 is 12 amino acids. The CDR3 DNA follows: TGTGCCAGCGCAGTGGACACCGAGGAGCTGTTTTTT. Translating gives CASAVDTEELFF.

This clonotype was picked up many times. This chain's CDR3 is CASSSSGTGHNEQFF. Here the CDR3 DNA reads TGTGCCAGCAGCTCATCCGGGACAGGTCACAATGAGCAGTTCTTC. The rearrangement joins TRBV7-6 to TRBJ2-1; 8 bases are shared with TRBD1. This CDR3 is built from 15 residues. V shed 4 bases and J 5 bases; nucleotides not matched to a gene: 7. Germline CDR1 is SGHVS and CDR2 is FNYEAQ.

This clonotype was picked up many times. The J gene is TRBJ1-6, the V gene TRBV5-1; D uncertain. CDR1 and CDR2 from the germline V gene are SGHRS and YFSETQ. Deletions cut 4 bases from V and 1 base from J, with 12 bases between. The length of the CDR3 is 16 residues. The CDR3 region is CASSPDIGSYNSPLHF. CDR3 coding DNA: TGCGCCAGCAGCCCTGATATAGGGTCCTATAATTCACCCCTCCACTTT.

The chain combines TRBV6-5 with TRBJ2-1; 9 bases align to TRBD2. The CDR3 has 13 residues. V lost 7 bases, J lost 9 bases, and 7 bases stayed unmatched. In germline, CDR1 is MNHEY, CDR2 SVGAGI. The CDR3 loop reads CASTGSGRTEQFF. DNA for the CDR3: TGTGCCAGCACGGGTAGCGGGAGAACTGAGCAGTTCTTC.

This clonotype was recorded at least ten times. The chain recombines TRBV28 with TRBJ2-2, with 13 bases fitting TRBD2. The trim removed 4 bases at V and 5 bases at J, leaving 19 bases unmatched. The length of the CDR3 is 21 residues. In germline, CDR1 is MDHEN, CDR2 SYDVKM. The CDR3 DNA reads TGTGCCAGCAGTTCCCCGTCTATTTCAGACACTAGCGGGAGGGCTACCGGGGAGCTGTTTTTT. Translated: CASSSPSISDTSGRATGELFF.

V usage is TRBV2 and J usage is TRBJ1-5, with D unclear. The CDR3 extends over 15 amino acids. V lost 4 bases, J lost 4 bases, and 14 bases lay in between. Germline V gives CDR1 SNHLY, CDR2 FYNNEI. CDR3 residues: CASSAETVGNQPQHF. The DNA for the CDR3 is TGTGCCAGCAGTGCCGAGACTGTGGGGAATCAGCCCCAGCATTTT.

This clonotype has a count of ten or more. As DNA, the CDR3 is TGTGCCAGCAGCTTAGGGGGGGTGAATGAGCAGTTCTTC. The encoded protein is CASSLGGVNEQFF. The chain carries TRBV7-7 and TRBJ2-1; TRBD2 is a possible D gene (6 bases). V was clipped by 1 base and J by 7 bases, with 8 bases between them. Germline CDR1 is SSHAT and CDR2 is FNYEAQ (reference sequence). This CDR3 region has 13 residues. Drawing the rest from reference TRBV7-7 and TRBJ2-1, the complete variable domain is GAGVSQSPRYKVTKRGQDVTLRCDPISSHATLYWYQQALGQGPEFLTYFNYEAQPDKSGLPSDRFSAERPEGSISTLTIQRTEQRDSAMYRCASSLGGVNEQFFGPGTRLTVL.